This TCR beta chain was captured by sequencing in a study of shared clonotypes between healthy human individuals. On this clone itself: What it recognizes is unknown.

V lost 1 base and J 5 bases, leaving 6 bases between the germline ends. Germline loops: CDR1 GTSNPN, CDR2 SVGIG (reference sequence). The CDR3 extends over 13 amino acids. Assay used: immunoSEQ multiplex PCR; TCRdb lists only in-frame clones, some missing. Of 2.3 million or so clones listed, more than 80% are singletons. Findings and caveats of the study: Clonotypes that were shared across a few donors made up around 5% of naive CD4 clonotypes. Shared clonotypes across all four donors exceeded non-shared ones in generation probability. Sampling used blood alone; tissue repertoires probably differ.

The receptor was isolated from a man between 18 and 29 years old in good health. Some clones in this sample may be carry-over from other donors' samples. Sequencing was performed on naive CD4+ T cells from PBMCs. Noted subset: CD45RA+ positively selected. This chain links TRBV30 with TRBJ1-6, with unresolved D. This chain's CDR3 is CAWSDGNNSPLHF. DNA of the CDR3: TGTGCCTGGAGTGACGGGAATAATTCACCCCTCCACTTT.